This TCR beta chain was recovered during a study of cytomegalovirus exposure and HLA in healthy donors. For the study at large: Drawn from HLA-typed donors, 65 million to 100 million unique TCRs were held in an early data release.

With regard to this clone: Its specificity is not known.

Study findings and constraints: Certain indistinguishable V segments, among them TRBV6-2 and TRBV6-3, were excluded. Listed as cytomegalovirus-associated were 150 or so TCR beta chains. Within the data, a cluster of highly shared sequence variants was likely a sequencing artifact.

The germline V gene has CDR1 SNHLY and CDR2 FYNNEI. V was pared by 2 bases and J by 6 bases, with 7 bases of the junction left unmatched. There are 15 residues in the CDR3. Primers for the PCR totalled 60 Vbeta and 13 Jbeta. Generated by immunoSEQ multiplex PCR, the TCRdb table keeps only in-frame clones and is missing some. The data include approximately 77,000 clones; the top ten clones carry about 4.6%. Sequencing was performed on PBMCs. This sequence was found in a young man in good health and CMV-seronegative. This chain links TRBV2 with TRBJ2-7, with 10 bases identical to TRBD1. In DNA, the CDR3 is TGTGCCAGCAGTGAACTAAGGGGACAGGGGTCCGAGCAGTACTTC. As protein: CASSELRGQGSEQYF.